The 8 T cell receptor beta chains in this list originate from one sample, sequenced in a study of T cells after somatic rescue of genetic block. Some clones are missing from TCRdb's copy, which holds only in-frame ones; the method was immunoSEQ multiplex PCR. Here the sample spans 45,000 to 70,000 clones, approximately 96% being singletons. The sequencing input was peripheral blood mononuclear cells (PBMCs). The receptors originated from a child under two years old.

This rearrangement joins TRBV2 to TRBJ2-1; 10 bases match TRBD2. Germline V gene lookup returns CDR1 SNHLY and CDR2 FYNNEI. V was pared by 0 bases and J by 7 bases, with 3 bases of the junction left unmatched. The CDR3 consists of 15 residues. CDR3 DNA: TGTGCCAGCAGTGAAGCACTAGCGGGAATGAATGAGCAGTTCTTC. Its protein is CASSEALAGMNEQFF.

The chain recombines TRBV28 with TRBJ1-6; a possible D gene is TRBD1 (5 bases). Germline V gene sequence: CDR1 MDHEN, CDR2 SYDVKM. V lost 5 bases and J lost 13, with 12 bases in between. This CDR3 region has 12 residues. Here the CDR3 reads CASSLGGRPLHF. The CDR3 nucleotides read TGTGCCAGCAGTCTGGGGGGGAGGCCCCTCCACTTT.

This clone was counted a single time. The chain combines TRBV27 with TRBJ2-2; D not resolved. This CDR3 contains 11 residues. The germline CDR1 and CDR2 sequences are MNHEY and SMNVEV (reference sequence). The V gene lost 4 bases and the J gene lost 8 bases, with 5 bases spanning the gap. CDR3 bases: TGTGCCAGCAGTTCCTGGGGGGAGCTGTTTTTT. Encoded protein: CASSSWGELFF.

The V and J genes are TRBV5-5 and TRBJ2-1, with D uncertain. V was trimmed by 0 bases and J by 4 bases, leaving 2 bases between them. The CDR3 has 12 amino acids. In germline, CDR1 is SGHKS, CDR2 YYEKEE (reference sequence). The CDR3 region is CASSLVYNEQFF. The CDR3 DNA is TGTGCCAGCAGCTTGGTTTACAATGAGCAGTTCTTC.

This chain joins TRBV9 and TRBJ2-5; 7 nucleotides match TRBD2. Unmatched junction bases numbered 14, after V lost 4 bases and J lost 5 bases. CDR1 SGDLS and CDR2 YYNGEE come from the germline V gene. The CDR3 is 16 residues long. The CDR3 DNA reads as TGTGCCAGCAGCCAGAACGTCGGACTAGAGGGGGAGACCCAGTACTTC. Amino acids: CASSQNVGLEGETQYF.

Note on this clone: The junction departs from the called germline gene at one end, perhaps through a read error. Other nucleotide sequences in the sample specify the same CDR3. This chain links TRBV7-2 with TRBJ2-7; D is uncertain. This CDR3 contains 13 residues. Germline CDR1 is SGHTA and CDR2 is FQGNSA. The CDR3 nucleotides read TGTGCCAGCAGCTTAGGGCGGCCCTACGAGCAATACTTC. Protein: CASSLGRPYEQYF.

The CDR3 bases are TGTGCCAGCAGTTACCAGGGTAATTCACCCCTCCACTTT. This codes for CASSYQGNSPLHF. The chain joins TRBV6-5 to TRBJ1-6, with D possibly TRBD1 on 5 matching bases. CDR1 is MNHEY and CDR2 is SVGAGI in the germline V gene. This CDR3 contains 13 residues. Trimming removed 2 bases at V and 6 bases at J, with 5 bases between.

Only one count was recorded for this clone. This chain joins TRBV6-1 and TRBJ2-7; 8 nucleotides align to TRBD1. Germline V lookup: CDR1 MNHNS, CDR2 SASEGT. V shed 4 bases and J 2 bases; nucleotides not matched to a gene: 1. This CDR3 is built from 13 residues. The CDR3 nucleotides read TGTGCCAGCAGTGCAGGGGGCCCCTACGAGCAGTACTTC. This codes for CASSAGGPYEQYF.